Listed here are 31 T cell receptor beta chains from one sample, sequenced in a study of Graves' ophthalmopathy and Graves' hyperthyroidism. As the template, RNA transcripts were used to amplify TCR beta CDR3 regions. Second-round multiplex PCR came after a first-round RT-PCR that employed HTBI primers. TCRdb redid the calling of the multiplex PCR reads with MiXCR, one entry per CDR3 protein. The repertoire has a few hundred thousand distinct CDR3 sequences, 17% of them found once; the top ten carry over 9%. The sequencing sample was made of peripheral blood. All receptors derive from an adult man with Graves' ophthalmopathy.

The chain carries TRBV28 and TRBJ1-1; D not resolved. The CDR3 spans 14 residues. V lost 7 bases, J lost 1 base, and 13 bases lay in between. CDR1 is MDHEN and CDR2 is SYDVKM in the germline V gene. The CDR3 sequence: CASKYGSQNTEAFF. CDR3 DNA sequence: TGTGCCAGCAAATACGGCTCTCAGAACACTGAAGCTTTCTTT.

CDR3 DNA: TGCGCCAGCAGCTTGGACAGGGGATTCACCGGGGAGCTGTTTTTT. Its protein product is CASSLDRGFTGELFF. The genes are TRBV5-1 and TRBJ2-2, with 7 bases identical to TRBD1. The germline V gene encodes CDR1 SGHRS and CDR2 YFSETQ. J gave up 4 bases and V 0 bases, and 3 bases lay outside the gene matches. This CDR3 has 15 amino acids.

This clonotype was seen repeatedly, ten times or more. The CDR3 is CASRRTGGEQPQHF. CDR3 nucleotides: TGTGCCAGTAGGCGGACAGGGGGAGAGCAGCCCCAGCATTTT. The genes are TRBV19 and TRBJ1-5; TRBD1 matches at 10 bases. The CDR3 covers 14 residues. V gave up 6 bases and J gave up 7 bases; unmatched junction bases: 6. CDR1 is LNHDA and CDR2 is SQIVND in the germline V gene (reference sequence).

This clonotype was counted ten times or more. This chain links TRBV18 with TRBJ1-2, with 7 bases aligning to TRBD1. Germline CDR1 reads KGHSH; CDR2 reads LQKENI. J was trimmed by 2 bases and V by 5 bases; bases with no gene match: 8. This CDR3 is 15 amino acids long. The CDR3 loop is CASSLRQGINYGYTF. CDR3 in DNA: TGTGCCAGCTCATTACGACAGGGTATAAACTATGGCTACACCTTC.

This clonotype has at least ten counts. The V call is TRBV30, the J call TRBJ2-2, with D unclear. This CDR3 comprises 12 residues. Germline-derived CDR1 and CDR2 are GTSNPN and SVGIG (reference sequence). V was clipped by 4 bases and J by 3 bases, with 6 bases between them. CDR3 protein: CAWTADTGELFF. The CDR3 bases are TGTGCCTGGACGGCCGACACCGGGGAGCTGTTTTTT.

In its sample, this clonotype was seen a few times. This chain links TRBV30 with TRBJ2-2, with 8 bases fitting TRBD1. This CDR3 has 14 residues. J lost 1 base, V lost 3 bases, and 1 base had no gene match. CDR1 is GTSNPN and CDR2 is SVGIG in the germline V gene (reference sequence). The CDR3 region is CAWSGTGNTGELFF. CDR3 DNA sequence: TGTGCCTGGAGCGGGACAGGGAACACCGGGGAGCTGTTTTTT.

The chain couples TRBV19 to TRBJ1-5; D is unresolved. Trimming removed 1 base at V and 4 bases at J, with 11 bases between. Per the germline V gene, CDR1 is LNHDA and CDR2 is SQIVND (reference sequence). The CDR3 consists of 15 residues. Written as DNA, the CDR3 is TGTGCCAGTAGTATAGCCCGCAGTACTAATCAGCCCCAGCATTTT. The encoded protein is CASSIARSTNQPQHF.

This chain connects TRBV28 to TRBJ2-2; 9 positions match TRBD2. The junction had 7 bases not matched to a gene; V was cut back by 7 bases and J by 1 base. The CDR3 runs to 16 residues. Germline V lookup: CDR1 MDHEN, CDR2 SYDVKM. The CDR3 sequence: CASNLAGLLNTGELFF. The DNA of the CDR3 is TGTGCCAGCAATCTAGCGGGACTTCTGAACACCGGGGAGCTGTTTTTT.

The sample holds many counts of this clonotype. This chain connects TRBV20-1 to TRBJ2-5; tentatively, D is TRBD2 (6 bases). The germline V and J ends were trimmed by 3 bases and 2 bases, with 7 bases remaining between them. The CDR3 extends over 12 amino acids. Germline V CDR1 and CDR2: DFQATT, SNEGSKA (reference sequence). As DNA, the CDR3 is TGCAGTGCTAGTGGGAGGCAAGAGACCCAGTACTTC. Translation gives CSASGRQETQYF.

Ten or more counts support this clonotype. CDR3 bases: TGTGCCAGCAGCTTCCGGGCCTCCGGCGGGGAGCTGTTTTTT. Protein product: CASSFRASGGELFF. The chain links TRBV11-3 to TRBJ2-2; D ambiguous. The CDR3 loop spans 14 amino acids. The V end was cut by 3 bases, the J end by 7 bases, with 12 bases between. Germline CDR1 SGHNT, CDR2 YENEEA.

This clonotype appeared many times. The chain joins TRBV27 to TRBJ1-2; no reliable D call. The CDR3 has 14 amino acids. V was pared by 7 bases and J by 9 bases, with 21 bases between. CDR1 and CDR2 (germline): MNHEY, SMNVEV (reference sequence). For the CDR3, the DNA is TGTGCCAGCACTGCGCCGGGGTCCCGATCCAGCTACACCTTC. Amino acids: CASTAPGSRSSYTF.

The genes are TRBV6-1 and TRBJ1-1; D unresolved. V was shortened by 3 bases and J by 1 base, with 9 bases between the two germline ends. This CDR3 is built from 14 residues. Germline CDR1 MNHNS, CDR2 SASEGT. The CDR3 DNA follows: TGTGCCAGCAGTGATAAGCCGGGGAACACTGAAGCTTTCTTT. Protein sequence: CASSDKPGNTEAFF.

This clonotype has a count of ten or more. The chain combines TRBV28 with TRBJ1-2; 7 nucleotides align to TRBD1. The germline V gene has CDR1 MDHEN and CDR2 SYDVKM. Trimming took 6 bases from V and 5 from J; bases not matched to a gene: 6. The CDR3 is made up of 13 amino acids. The CDR3 nucleotides are TGTGCCAGCAGGACCTCGACAGGGTATGGCTACACCTTC. It is translated as CASRTSTGYGYTF.

This clonotype was counted many times. The chain recombines TRBV2 with TRBJ1-2, with D perhaps TRBD1 (6 bases). V lost 4 bases and J lost 6, with 12 bases in between. Germline loops: CDR1 SNHLY, CDR2 FYNNEI. This CDR3 has 13 residues. The CDR3 region is CASSVQGPNGYTF. In nucleotides, the CDR3 is TGTGCCAGCAGTGTACAGGGCCCTAATGGCTACACCTTC. Looking up the rest from reference TRBV2 and TRBJ1-2 gives the full variable domain: EPEVTQTPSHQVTQMGQEVILRCVPISNHLYFYWYRQILGQKVEFLVSFYNNEISEKSEIFDDQFSVERPDGSNFTLKIRSTKLEDSAMYFCASSVQGPNGYTFGSGTRLTVV.

This clonotype has ten or more counts. The chain links TRBV6-5 to TRBJ1-2; D is unresolved. Between the trimmed V and J ends, which lost 3 bases and 7 bases, there was a span of 18 bases. The CDR3 is 15 amino acids. In germline, CDR1 is MNHEY, CDR2 SVGAGI. CDR3 region: CASSYTAEPFGGYTF. In DNA, the CDR3 is TGTGCCAGCAGTTATACTGCAGAACCCTTTGGTGGCTACACCTTC.

The V gene is TRBV27, the J gene TRBJ2-7, with D possibly TRBD1 on 6 matching bases. This CDR3 has 13 residues. V lost 5 bases and J lost 3, with 11 bases in between. Germline CDR1 reads MNHEY; CDR2 reads SMNVEV (reference sequence). The CDR3 DNA is TGTGCCAGCAGTGGGGACACCTTCTACGAGCAGTACTTC. Translated: CASSGDTFYEQYF.

This clonotype appeared many times. V gene TRBV30 combines with J gene TRBJ1-2, with D tentatively TRBD1 (6 bases). CDR1 is GTSNPN and CDR2 is SVGIG in the germline V gene (reference sequence). The V end lost 1 base, the J end lost 6 bases, and 18 bases lay between the germline ends. This CDR3 contains 15 residues. The CDR3 coding sequence is TGTGCCTGGAGTGCCTTCGATTGGGGGCTGGATGGCTACACCTTC. As protein: CAWSAFDWGLDGYTF.

This chain uses TRBV18 with TRBJ2-7; 8 nucleotides align to TRBD1. The ends lost 4 bases at V and 0 bases at J; junction bases unmatched: 11. The CDR3 extends over 17 amino acids. Looked up from germline, CDR1 is KGHSH and CDR2 is LQKENI. As DNA, the CDR3 is TGTGCCAGCTCACATAGACCGGGACAGGATAGCTCCTACGAGCAGTACTTC. The encoded protein is CASSHRPGQDSSYEQYF.

This clonotype came up many times. The chain links TRBV7-2 to TRBJ1-1, with D perhaps matching TRBD1 (6 bases). The CDR3 length is 14 residues. Germline CDR1 and CDR2: SGHTA and FQGNSA. Trimming removed 3 bases at V and 5 bases at J, with 13 bases between. This CDR3 reads CASSFKQGRTEAFF. CDR3 nucleotides: TGTGCCAGCAGCTTTAAACAGGGTCGGACTGAAGCTTTCTTT. The complete variable domain, with remaining parts taken from reference TRBV7-2 and TRBJ1-1, reads GAGVSQSPSNKVTEKGKDVELRCDPISGHTALYWYRQSLGQGLEFLIYFQGNSAPDKSGLPSDRFSAERTGGSVSTLTIQRTQQEDSAVYLCASSFKQGRTEAFFGQGTRLTVV.

This clonotype has ten or more counts. The rearrangement joins TRBV19 to TRBJ1-1; D possibly corresponds to TRBD1 (6 bases). The CDR3 runs 15 residues. The V end was cut by 4 bases, the J end by 5 bases, with 17 bases between. The germline CDR1 and CDR2 sequences are LNHDA and SQIVND (reference sequence). The CDR3: CASSTIEGGLTEAFF. Here the CDR3 DNA reads TGTGCCAGTAGTACCATTGAAGGGGGGCTGACTGAAGCTTTCTTT.

This clonotype has a handful of counts. A much larger clone differs by one base, so this may be a read error. The chain uses TRBV4-3 and TRBJ1-3, with D unresolved. Germline lookup yields CDR1 LGHNA and CDR2 YSLEER. The CDR3 extends over 15 amino acids. The DNA of the CDR3 is TGCGTCAGCAGCCAAGATGAGTATACGGGAAACACCATATATTTT. This gives the protein CVSSQDEYTGNTIYF.

This clonotype appeared many times. This chain links TRBV19 with TRBJ1-1; maybe TRBD1 (5 bases). Germline CDR1 reads LNHDA; CDR2 reads SQIVND (reference sequence). Between the trimmed V and J ends, which lost 3 bases and 1 base, there was a span of 12 bases. There are 15 residues in the CDR3. The CDR3 is CASSIVGTENTEAFF. For the CDR3, the DNA is TGTGCCAGTAGTATCGTGGGGACCGAGAACACTGAAGCTTTCTTT.

There are many counts of this clonotype. V gene TRBV5-1 combines with J gene TRBJ2-7; TRBD1 agrees at 9 bases. CDR3 length: 14 residues. Germline V gives CDR1 SGHRS, CDR2 YFSETQ. V shed 5 bases, J shed 3 bases, and the junction held 6 bases outside the gene matches. The CDR3 DNA sequence: TGCGCCAGCAGGACTGGGACAGGGAACTACGAGCAGTACTTC. Amino acid sequence: CASRTGTGNYEQYF. Looking up the rest from reference TRBV5-1 and TRBJ2-7 gives the full variable domain: KAGVTQTPRYLIKTRGQQVTLSCSPISGHRSVSWYQQTPGQGLQFLFEYFSETQRNKGNFPGRFSGRQFSNSRSEMNVSTLELGDSALYLCASRTGTGNYEQYFGPGTRLTVT.

This clonotype appeared many times. The rearrangement joins TRBV4-2 to TRBJ1-5, with no clear D. V was pared by 1 base and J by 3 bases, with 10 bases between. The CDR3 loop spans 15 amino acids. The germline V gene has CDR1 LGHNA and CDR2 YNFKEQ. CDR3 loop: CASSQGHNANQPQHF. CDR3 DNA: TGTGCCAGCAGCCAAGGCCATAATGCCAATCAGCCCCAGCATTTT.

This clonotype has at least ten counts. The chain uses TRBV6-1 and TRBJ2-7, with TRBD2 identical over 8 bases. The CDR3 has 14 residues. CDR1 and CDR2 (germline): MNHNS, SASEGT. J lost 6 bases, V lost 8 bases, and 12 bases had no gene match. The CDR3 region is CASCLTSVDGEQYF. Here the CDR3 DNA reads TGTGCCAGCTGCCTGACTAGCGTAGATGGCGAGCAGTACTTC.

This clonotype was counted ten times or more. The chain couples TRBV7-9 to TRBJ1-2, with TRBD1 as a possible D gene (5 bases). The germline CDR1 and CDR2 sequences are SEHNR and FQNEAQ (reference sequence). Trimming stripped 4 bases from V and 1 base from J, with 13 bases between. This CDR3 is built from 15 residues. CDR3 DNA: TGTGCCAGCAGCTACTCCAGGGTTGGTAACTATGGCTACACCTTC. It is translated as CASSYSRVGNYGYTF.

The rearrangement uses TRBV7-2 and TRBJ2-5; D is possibly TRBD2 (5 bases). The CDR3 consists of 15 residues. Trimming stripped 5 bases from V and 1 base from J, with 14 bases between. Germline V lookup: CDR1 SGHTA, CDR2 FQGNSA. The CDR3 spells CASSATRVGQETQYF. The CDR3 coding sequence is TGTGCCAGCAGCGCAACTAGGGTGGGCCAAGAGACCCAGTACTTC.

There are many counts of this clonotype. This rearrangement joins TRBV5-1 to TRBJ2-7, with 7 positions matching TRBD1. The V segment lost 4 bases and the J segment 1 base; nucleotides outside the gene matches: 8. CDR1 SGHRS and CDR2 YFSETQ come from the germline V gene. This CDR3 region has 15 residues. CDR3 region: CASSPPWDSSYEQYF. The DNA for the CDR3 is TGCGCCAGCAGCCCTCCCTGGGACAGTTCCTACGAGCAGTACTTC.

This clonotype was detected ten times or more. The chain uses TRBV4-3 and TRBJ1-1; 7 nucleotides line up with TRBD1. Trimming cost V 0 bases and J 3 bases; bases outside gene matches: 13. The CDR3 covers 18 residues. Germline V lookup: CDR1 LGHNA, CDR2 YSLEER. DNA for the CDR3: TGCGCCAGCAGCCAAGAAGGGGGCAATGGGAGGGAGGACACTGAAGCTTTCTTT. This encodes CASSQEGGNGREDTEAFF.

This clonotype was counted ten times or more. The V gene is TRBV6-1, the J gene TRBJ2-5; D may be TRBD1 or TRBD2 (6 bases each). CDR1 and CDR2 from the germline V gene are MNHNS and SASEGT. The V end was cut by 1 base, the J end by 4 bases, with 13 bases between. The CDR3 loop spans 15 amino acids. Here the CDR3 reads CASSEGGARRETQYF. The DNA for the CDR3 is TGTGCCAGCAGTGAAGGGGGGGCCAGGAGAGAGACCCAGTACTTC.

This clonotype was picked up many times. This chain connects TRBV5-5 to TRBJ1-6; TRBD1 aligns across 7 bases. The CDR3 extends over 14 amino acids. Germline lookup yields CDR1 SGHKS and CDR2 YYEKEE (reference sequence). J was trimmed by 8 bases and V by 5 bases; bases with no gene match: 7. The CDR3 coding sequence is TGTGCCAGCAGGCAGAGAGGGGGCGATTCACCCCTCCACTTT. It yields the protein CASRQRGGDSPLHF.